These 29 T cell receptor beta chains were all obtained from the same sample, sequenced in a study of T-cell reconstitution after alpha-beta-depleted transplantation in children. Using unique molecular identifiers, the investigators prepared the TCRbeta library. TCRdb recomputed calls from the PCR reads with MiXCR, one row per CDR3 protein. The sample includes some 280,000 distinct CDR3 sequences, more than 9% of them seen just once. The sequenced sample was PBMCs from the stem cell graft donor, obtained from the stem cell graft. These TCRs come from a human donor who donated a stem cell graft to a child with SCID.

The table lists this clonotype with many counts. The chain combines TRBV6-5 with TRBJ1-2, with D unclear. This CDR3 spans 13 amino acids. V lost 0 bases and J 4 bases, leaving 6 bases between the germline ends. Germline V gives CDR1 MNHEY, CDR2 SVGAGI. CDR3 DNA: TGTGCCAGCAGTTACTCGATGGTCTATGGCTACACCTTC. It yields the protein CASSYSMVYGYTF.

The genes are TRBV5-1 and TRBJ1-1; a possible D gene is TRBD1 (5 bases). Trimming pared 4 bases from V and 1 base from J, leaving 11 bases between. The germline V gene encodes CDR1 SGHRS and CDR2 YFSETQ. This CDR3 is built from 14 residues. Here the CDR3 reads CASSHPDRNTEAFF. CDR3 nucleotides: TGCGCCAGCAGCCACCCAGACAGGAACACTGAAGCTTTCTTT.

The rearrangement links TRBV5-1 to TRBJ2-3; 7 bases are a match to TRBD1. The V gene's germline CDR1 is SGHRS and CDR2 YFSETQ. This CDR3 spans 16 amino acids. With V trimmed by 3 bases and J by 0 bases, 7 bases remained unmatched. CDR3 sequence reads: CASSWGSGQSTDTQYF. As DNA, the CDR3 is TGCGCCAGCAGCTGGGGGTCGGGACAGAGCACAGATACGCAGTATTTT.

This clonotype appeared a few times. The chain recombines TRBV12-3 or TRBV12-4 with TRBJ2-7; the D call may be TRBD1 or TRBD2 (5 bases each). V was clipped by 3 bases and J by 6 bases, with 9 bases between them. This CDR3 contains 12 residues. CDR3 in DNA: TGTGCCAGCAGTTTTTCAGGGACCGAGCAGTACTTC. Translated, it gives CASSFSGTEQYF.

This sequence joins TRBV11-3 and TRBJ2-1; TRBD2 agrees at 9 bases. The J segment lost 8 bases and the V segment lost 8 bases, leaving 7 bases of the junction unmatched. Per the germline V gene, CDR1 is SGHNT and CDR2 is YENEEA. The CDR3 sequence is 13 residues long. CDR3 loop: CASQRGAGYEQFF. CDR3 in DNA: TGTGCCAGCCAGCGGGGGGCCGGGTATGAGCAGTTCTTC.

This clonotype was detected many times. The V call is TRBV12-5, the J call TRBJ2-3; D unclear. The length of the CDR3 is 16 residues. The V and J ends lost 2 bases and 0 bases respectively, with 12 bases between them. The germline gives CDR1 LGHNT, CDR2 FRNRAP. CDR3 bases: TGTGCTAGTGGTTTGAAGGCTACAACTAGCACAGATACGCAGTATTTT. Amino acid sequence: CASGLKATTSTDTQYF. Together with reference TRBV12-5 and TRBJ2-3, the CDR3 gives the full variable domain: DARVTQTPRHKVTEMGQEVTMRCQPILGHNTVFWYRQTMMQGLELLAYFRNRAPLDDSGMPKDRFSAEMPDATLATLKIQPSEPRDSAVYFCASGLKATTSTDTQYFGPGTRLTVL.

The chain carries TRBV5-4 and TRBJ2-3; TRBD2 matches 11 bases. In germline, CDR1 is SGHNT, CDR2 YYREEE (reference sequence). This CDR3 has 15 residues. This chain's CDR3 is CAEANVAGGQDTQYF. In DNA form, the CDR3 reads TGTGCTGAAGCGAATGTAGCGGGGGGGCAAGATACGCAGTATTTT.

This sequence joins TRBV12-3 or TRBV12-4 and TRBJ1-2; D may be TRBD1 (5 bases). V shed 6 bases and J shed 4 bases, with 15 bases lying between them. The CDR3 contains 14 residues. The CDR3 spells CASSPGGFRYGYTF. CDR3 sequence (DNA): TGTGCCAGCAGCCCTGGGGGGTTTCGCTATGGCTACACCTTC.

This clonotype has ten or more counts. V gene TRBV7-9 combines with J gene TRBJ2-1; D is ambiguous. From germline, CDR1 is SEHNR and CDR2 FQNEAQ (reference sequence). The ends were cut back, 5 bases at V and 4 bases at J, with 12 bases in the middle. This CDR3 is built from 14 residues. CDR3 coding DNA: TGTGCCAGCAGCAGGACCGATACTTACAATGAGCAGTTCTTC. Translating it yields CASSRTDTYNEQFF. Using reference TRBV7-9 and TRBJ2-1 for the parts outside the CDR3, the full variable domain is DTGVSQNPRHKITKRGQNVTFRCDPISEHNRLYWYRQTLGQGPEFLTYFQNEAQLEKSRLLSDRFSAERPKGSFSTLEIQRTEQGDSAMYLCASSRTDTYNEQFFGPGTRLTVL.

V and J are TRBV6-5 and TRBJ2-1; 7 bases agree with TRBD1. This CDR3 is 13 amino acids long. J gave up 7 bases and V 0 bases, and 0 bases lay outside the gene matches. Germline V gene sequence: CDR1 MNHEY, CDR2 SVGAGI. The CDR3 sequence is CASSYSDRNEQFF. For the CDR3, the DNA is TGTGCCAGCAGTTACTCGGACAGGAATGAGCAGTTCTTC.

This chain uses TRBV9 with TRBJ2-1; 10 nucleotides agree with TRBD2. In germline, CDR1 is SGDLS, CDR2 YYNGEE. Losses at the gene ends were 0 bases for V and 8 bases for J; bases not matched to a gene: 8. The CDR3 is made up of 16 amino acids. The CDR3 DNA follows: TGTGCCAGCAGCGTAGACGGTCTAGCGGGGGAGGATGAGCAGTTCTTC. This translates into CASSVDGLAGEDEQFF.

The table lists this clonotype with a few counts. The gene calls are TRBV7-9 and TRBJ1-3, with 7 bases fitting TRBD1. The germline V gene encodes CDR1 SEHNR and CDR2 FQNEAQ (reference sequence). The CDR3 sequence is 17 residues long. The trim removed 1 base at V and 3 bases at J, leaving 9 bases unmatched. CDR3 sequence reads: CASSLGDSSNRGNTIYF. The CDR3 DNA follows: TGTGCCAGCAGCTTAGGGGACAGTTCCAATCGTGGAAACACCATATATTTT. The full variable domain, in which reference TRBV7-9 and TRBJ1-3 provide the parts outside the CDR3, is DTGVSQNPRHKITKRGQNVTFRCDPISEHNRLYWYRQTLGQGPEFLTYFQNEAQLEKSRLLSDRFSAERPKGSFSTLEIQRTEQGDSAMYLCASSLGDSSNRGNTIYFGEGSWLTVV.

There are many counts of this clonotype. This chain connects TRBV5-6 to TRBJ2-7; 7 nucleotides agree with TRBD1. The germline CDR1 and CDR2 sequences are SGHDT and YYEEEE. J lost 3 bases, V lost 0 bases, and 3 bases had no gene match. The CDR3 is 14 amino acids. The CDR3 DNA sequence: TGTGCCAGCAGCTTGGCCGACAGGGACTACGAGCAGTACTTC. This encodes CASSLADRDYEQYF.

V is TRBV18 and J is TRBJ2-3; 11 nucleotides agree with TRBD1. This CDR3 region has 16 residues. Per the germline V gene, CDR1 is KGHSH and CDR2 is LQKENI. J lost 2 bases, V lost 5 bases, and 6 bases had no gene match. CDR3 residues: CASSAGTGGVTDTQYF. The CDR3 region has the DNA TGTGCCAGCTCAGCCGGGACAGGGGGTGTCACAGATACGCAGTATTTT.

The rearrangement links TRBV20-1 to TRBJ1-2; D uncertain. V lost 3 bases and J 1 base, leaving 9 bases between the germline ends. Germline loops: CDR1 DFQATT, CDR2 SNEGSKA (reference sequence). The CDR3 covers 13 residues. CDR3 residues: CSASAGVNYGYTF. The CDR3 nucleotides read TGCAGTGCTAGTGCTGGGGTTAACTATGGCTACACCTTC.

The genes are TRBV5-4 and TRBJ2-2; TRBD1 is a possible D gene (5 bases). Germline CDR1 is SGHNT and CDR2 is YYREEE (reference sequence). V lost 0 bases to trimming and J lost 4 bases, with 13 bases between them. CDR3 size: 16 residues. The DNA for the CDR3 is TGTGCCAGCAGCTTGGGGTGGGGCAGCAGCACCGGGGAGCTGTTTTTT. It specifies CASSLGWGSSTGELFF.

This clonotype was seen a handful of times. This chain's CDR3 is CASGLRGYEQYF. The DNA of the CDR3 is TGTGCTAGTGGTTTGCGAGGTTACGAGCAGTACTTC. This rearrangement joins TRBV12-5 to TRBJ2-7; D is undetermined. Per the germline V gene, CDR1 is LGHNT and CDR2 is FRNRAP. This CDR3 contains 12 residues. The ends were cut back, 2 bases at V and 4 bases at J, with 6 bases in the middle.

In its sample, this clonotype was seen a few times. J is TRBJ2-1 and V is TRBV11-2; D may be TRBD2 (7 bases). V lost 1 base, J lost 7 bases, and 17 bases lay in between. Germline CDR1 SGHAT, CDR2 FQNNGV. The CDR3 extends over 16 amino acids. The CDR3 sequence: CASSLVGGGAGNEQFF. In DNA, the CDR3 is TGTGCCAGCAGCTTAGTCGGTGGGGGGGCCGGGAATGAGCAGTTCTTC.

V and J are TRBV7-8 and TRBJ2-1, with TRBD1 matching over 7 bases. With V trimmed by 4 bases and J by 5 bases, 5 bases remained unmatched. Germline V gene sequence: CDR1 SGHVS, CDR2 FQNEAQ. The CDR3 has 14 amino acids. CDR3: CASSSGTVDNEQFF. The CDR3 region has the DNA TGTGCCAGCAGCTCCGGGACAGTTGACAATGAGCAGTTCTTC.

V is TRBV20-1 and J is TRBJ2-7; D unclear. V was shortened by 6 bases and J by 5 bases, with 17 bases between the two germline ends. Germline CDR1 is DFQATT and CDR2 is SNEGSKA (reference sequence). This CDR3 spans 13 amino acids. As DNA, the CDR3 is TGCAGTGCCGGTACGGACCCACCCCACGAGCAGTACTTC. Its protein is CSAGTDPPHEQYF.

This chain links TRBV7-9 with TRBJ2-1; D assignment may be TRBD1 or TRBD2 (6 bases each). The CDR3 extends over 14 amino acids. The V gene's germline CDR1 is SEHNR and CDR2 FQNEAQ (reference sequence). V shed 8 bases and J shed 3 bases, with 14 bases lying between them. CDR3 DNA sequence: TGTGCCAGCTTTGGAGGGGGGATCTACAATGAGCAGTTCTTC. Protein sequence: CASFGGGIYNEQFF.

V usage is TRBV10-3 and J usage is TRBJ2-2; the match to TRBD2 covers 9 bases. V shed 10 bases and J 5 bases; nucleotides not matched to a gene: 8. The germline CDR1 and CDR2 sequences are ENHRY and SYGVKD. The CDR3 is 14 residues long. This chain's CDR3 is CASGIAGETGELFF. DNA of the CDR3: TGTGCCAGTGGTATAGCGGGGGAAACCGGGGAGCTGTTTTTT.

This clonotype showed up many times. The genes are TRBV6-5 and TRBJ1-2, with D possibly TRBD1 on 6 matching bases. The V end was cut by 1 base, the J end by 2 bases, with 8 bases between. The CDR3 is 14 amino acids. Germline V gene lookup returns CDR1 MNHEY and CDR2 SVGAGI. The CDR3 here is CASSYFGQNYGYTF. The CDR3 nucleotides read TGTGCCAGCAGTTACTTCGGACAGAACTATGGCTACACCTTC.

This clonotype was recorded at least ten times. This chain joins TRBV10-1 and TRBJ2-7; 7 positions match TRBD1. The CDR3 consists of 15 residues. Germline V CDR1 and CDR2: WNHNN, SYGVQD (reference sequence). J lost 1 base, V lost 2 bases, and 5 bases had no gene match. Written as DNA, the CDR3 is TGCGCCAGCAGTGAGACCGGGACAGTATCCTACGAGCAGTACTTC. Translated: CASSETGTVSYEQYF.

In DNA, the CDR3 is TGCAGTGCTAACCCGACAGGGGCCTATGGCTACACCTTC. Protein: CSANPTGAYGYTF. The chain combines TRBV20-1 with TRBJ1-2; 8 bases are shared with TRBD1. The CDR3 is made up of 13 amino acids. Per the germline V gene, CDR1 is DFQATT and CDR2 is SNEGSKA (reference sequence). V lost 4 bases to trimming and J lost 4 bases; unmatched junction nucleotides: 5.

This clonotype was observed a few times. The chain combines TRBV29-1 with TRBJ1-1; 8 bases are a match to TRBD1. The trim removed 0 bases at V and 10 bases at J, leaving 1 base unmatched. The germline V gene has CDR1 SQVTM and CDR2 ANQGSEA. The CDR3 extends over 11 amino acids. The CDR3 DNA reads as TGCAGCGTTGAAGAGGGACAGGTAGCTTTCTTT. It yields the protein CSVEEGQVAFF.

This clonotype was seen ten or more times. This chain links TRBV20-1 with TRBJ1-2; weak D call: TRBD1 (5 bases). Germline CDR1 reads DFQATT; CDR2 reads SNEGSKA (reference sequence). V lost 6 bases and J 4 bases, leaving 21 bases between the germline ends. This CDR3 comprises 15 residues. The CDR3: CSAESRQTEAYGYTF. The CDR3, as DNA: TGCAGTGCCGAAAGCCGACAGACTGAAGCCTATGGCTACACCTTC.

V usage is TRBV3-1 and J usage is TRBJ2-7, with a possible D match to TRBD2 (6 bases). Trimming removed 3 bases at V and 2 bases at J, with 11 bases between. The CDR3 length is 14 residues. In germline, CDR1 is LGHDT, CDR2 YNNKEL (reference sequence). In DNA, the CDR3 is TGTGCCAGCAGCCAGCGCGGGAACACCTACGAGCAGTACTTC. Its protein is CASSQRGNTYEQYF.

This clonotype was recorded many times. The chain employs TRBV15 and TRBJ1-1, with D unresolved. Germline V gene sequence: CDR1 LNHNV, CDR2 YYDKDF (reference sequence). The CDR3 sequence is 16 residues long. V was trimmed by 0 bases and J by 0 bases, leaving 11 bases between them. The CDR3 region has the DNA TGTGCCACCAGCAGAGATTCGAGTTTCGTGAACACTGAAGCTTTCTTT. It translates to CATSRDSSFVNTEAFF.